Below, 28 T cell receptor beta chains from the same sample are listed, as sequenced in a study of cytomegalovirus exposure and HLA in healthy donors. Vbeta (60) and Jbeta (13) primers were used in the PCR. Generated by immunoSEQ multiplex PCR, the TCRdb table keeps only in-frame clones and is missing some. The table shows about 180,000 clones, with roughly four fifths occurring only once. The sample consisted of PBMCs. These receptors all stem from a woman between 18 and 29 years old in good health and CMV-seropositive.

This clone was seen more than once but under ten times. The rearrangement uses TRBV4-1 and TRBJ1-1, with D maybe TRBD1 (5 bases). V was cut by 1 base and J by 1 base, with 10 bases left in between. The CDR3 is made up of 15 amino acids. Germline V gives CDR1 MGHRA, CDR2 YSYEKL. CDR3 in DNA: TGCGCCAGCAGCCAAGTCGTCAGGGAGAACACTGAAGCTTTCTTT. Translated: CASSQVVRENTEAFF.

The CDR3 protein is CASSPTVGAGTEAFF. For the CDR3, the DNA is TGTGCCAGCAGCCCAACGGTAGGGGCCGGCACTGAAGCTTTCTTT. The genes are TRBV5-4 and TRBJ1-1, with a tentative D call TRBD1 (5 bases). This CDR3 contains 15 residues. With 4 bases removed from V and 4 bases from J, the gap between germline ends came to 17 bases. The germline gives CDR1 SGHNT, CDR2 YYREEE (reference sequence).

The chain recombines TRBV6-5 with TRBJ1-2; D might be TRBD1 (5 bases). The CDR3 covers 12 residues. CDR1 MNHEY and CDR2 SVGAGI come from the germline V gene. V lost 2 bases and J 5 bases, leaving 6 bases between the germline ends. CDR3 nucleotides: TGTGCCAGCAGTTACCAGGGTTATGGCTACACCTTC. Protein sequence: CASSYQGYGYTF.

V gene TRBV7-3 combines with J gene TRBJ2-3; D perhaps matches TRBD2 (7 bases). Per the germline V gene, CDR1 is SGHTA and CDR2 is FQGTGA. This CDR3 contains 17 residues. V was shortened by 0 bases and J by 2 bases, with 15 bases between the two germline ends. The CDR3 nucleotides are TGTGCCAGCAGCTTAACGGGTGCGGGGGCGCTCACAGATACGCAGTATTTT. Translating it yields CASSLTGAGALTDTQYF.

The CDR3 coding sequence is TGTGCCAGCAGTCGAAAGGGGAATCGCAATCAGCCCCAGCATTTT. This gives the protein CASSRKGNRNQPQHF. This sequence joins TRBV6-5 and TRBJ1-5; D is perhaps TRBD1 (5 bases). CDR3 length: 15 residues. From germline, CDR1 is MNHEY and CDR2 SVGAGI. The V and J ends lost 5 bases and 2 bases respectively, with 13 bases between them.

This CDR3 reads CASSEALATSSYNEQFF. DNA for the CDR3: TGTGCCAGCAGTGAAGCGCTGGCTACTAGCTCCTACAATGAGCAGTTCTTC. The chain combines TRBV6-1 with TRBJ2-1; a weak D match, TRBD2 (5 bases). Trimming stripped 0 bases from V and 0 bases from J, with 12 bases between. The V gene's germline CDR1 is MNHNS and CDR2 SASEGT. The CDR3 consists of 17 residues.

The gene calls are TRBV5-1 and TRBJ2-6, with a possible D match to TRBD1 (7 bases). The V end was cut by 4 bases, the J end by 2 bases, with 28 bases between. Germline CDR1 is SGHRS and CDR2 is YFSETQ. The CDR3 sequence is 21 residues long. CDR3 amino acids: CASSPVLNPGQGGTGANVLTF. CDR3 nucleotide sequence: TGCGCCAGCAGCCCAGTCCTCAACCCCGGCCAGGGGGGCACTGGGGCCAACGTCCTGACTTTC.

The V gene is TRBV2, the J gene TRBJ2-5, with D possibly being TRBD2 (6 bases). Germline V gene lookup returns CDR1 SNHLY and CDR2 FYNNEI. With 3 bases removed from V and 0 bases from J, the gap between germline ends came to 8 bases. This CDR3 is built from 14 residues. Here the CDR3 reads CASSDAGNQETQYF. CDR3 DNA: TGTGCCAGCAGTGACGCGGGGAACCAAGAGACCCAGTACTTC. The variable domain in full, with the rest retrieved from reference TRBV2 and TRBJ2-5, is EPEVTQTPSHQVTQMGQEVILRCVPISNHLYFYWYRQILGQKVEFLVSFYNNEISEKSEIFDDQFSVERPDGSNFTLKIRSTKLEDSAMYFCASSDAGNQETQYFGPGTRLLVL.

V and J are TRBV7-9 and TRBJ2-7, with TRBD1 matching 7 bases. Germline V gives CDR1 SEHNR, CDR2 FQNEAQ (reference sequence). V shed 2 bases and J 6 bases; nucleotides not matched to a gene: 4. The CDR3 spans 13 residues. The CDR3 region is CASSLRQGGEQYF. DNA of the CDR3: TGTGCCAGCAGCTTACGACAGGGTGGCGAGCAGTACTTC.

This chain uses TRBV29-1 with TRBJ2-3; 11 bases line up with TRBD2. The germline V gene has CDR1 SQVTM and CDR2 ANQGSEA. The CDR3 covers 15 residues. J lost 6 bases, V lost 7 bases, and 12 bases had no gene match. The CDR3: CSGTTSGAVRDTQYF. DNA for the CDR3: TGCAGCGGTACGACTAGCGGGGCCGTTAGGGATACGCAGTATTTT.

The V call is TRBV19, the J call TRBJ2-7, with D uncertain. The germline V and J ends were trimmed by 5 bases and 0 bases, with 8 bases remaining between them. The germline V gene encodes CDR1 LNHDA and CDR2 SQIVND (reference sequence). This CDR3 comprises 13 residues. The CDR3 sequence: CASSSWPSYEQYF. CDR3 DNA sequence: TGTGCCAGTAGTTCGTGGCCCTCCTACGAGCAGTACTTC.

This clone came up once. The chain is built from TRBV7-6 and TRBJ2-3, with 7 bases identical to TRBD1. V lost 3 bases to trimming and J lost 5 bases; unmatched junction nucleotides: 5. Germline V lookup: CDR1 SGHVS, CDR2 FNYEAQ. This CDR3 is 14 amino acids long. As DNA, the CDR3 is TGTGCCAGCAGCTTCCGACAGGGAAGAGATACGCAGTATTTT. Translating gives CASSFRQGRDTQYF.

This chain links TRBV19 with TRBJ2-3, with 7 bases lining up with TRBD1. V was pared by 7 bases and J by 0 bases, with 4 bases of the junction left unmatched. CDR1 is LNHDA and CDR2 is SQIVND in the germline V gene (reference sequence). The length of the CDR3 is 14 residues. The CDR3 loop is CASNRDSSTDTQYF. Here the CDR3 DNA reads TGTGCCAGTAATAGGGACAGTAGCACAGATACGCAGTATTTT. Combining the CDR3 with reference TRBV19 and TRBJ2-3 gives the whole variable domain DGGITQSPKYLFRKEGQNVTLSCEQNLNHDAMYWYRQDPGQGLRLIYYSQIVNDFQKGDIAEGYSVSREKKESFPLTVTSAQKNPTAFYLCASNRDSSTDTQYFGPGTRLTVL.

The chain recombines TRBV2 with TRBJ2-3; a possible D gene is TRBD1 (6 bases). The CDR3 extends over 16 amino acids. Trimming stripped 7 bases from V and 0 bases from J, with 17 bases between. Germline lookup yields CDR1 SNHLY and CDR2 FYNNEI. The DNA for the CDR3 is TGTGCCAGCATAACCGGGACATCTCGCAGCACAGATACGCAGTATTTT. It yields the protein CASITGTSRSTDTQYF.

The gene calls are TRBV29-1 and TRBJ2-4; D may be TRBD2 (6 bases). CDR1 and CDR2 from the germline V gene are SQVTM and ANQGSEA. Trimming removed 2 bases at V and 6 bases at J, with 8 bases between. This CDR3 has 12 amino acids. The CDR3 sequence: CSVEHGRNIQYF. CDR3 coding DNA: TGCAGCGTTGAACACGGGAGAAACATTCAGTACTTC.

The chain is built from TRBV5-1 and TRBJ2-1, with D maybe TRBD1 (5 bases). This CDR3 is 11 amino acids long. The germline V and J ends were trimmed by 0 bases and 14 bases, with 9 bases remaining between them. Germline-derived CDR1 and CDR2 are SGHRS and YFSETQ. CDR3 nucleotides: TGCGCCAGCAGCTTGGGGGGCCACGAGTTCTTC. Its translation: CASSLGGHEFF.

The count of this clone is one. V gene TRBV11-2 combines with J gene TRBJ2-7; 7 nucleotides align to TRBD1. The CDR3 has 12 residues. The V gene's germline CDR1 is SGHAT and CDR2 FQNNGV. The J segment lost 3 bases and the V segment lost 8 bases, leaving 4 bases of the junction unmatched. The CDR3 loop reads CASGDSRYEQYF. DNA of the CDR3: TGTGCCAGCGGGGACAGTCGCTACGAGCAGTACTTC.

J is TRBJ1-3 and V is TRBV19; D is undetermined. This CDR3 spans 16 amino acids. The V end was cut by 3 bases, the J end by 1 base, with 13 bases between. CDR1 and CDR2 (germline): LNHDA, SQIVND (reference sequence). The CDR3 bases are TGTGCCAGTAGTATTTTGTTGGCAGCGTCTGGAAACACCATATATTTT. It yields the protein CASSILLAASGNTIYF.

The chain has TRBV5-4 and TRBJ1-4; 8 bases are a match to TRBD1. CDR3 length: 15 amino acids. CDR1 and CDR2 (germline): SGHNT, YYREEE (reference sequence). V was clipped by 4 bases and J by 8 bases; unmatched bases: 10. This chain's CDR3 is CASSQAGGAEEKLFF. For the CDR3, the DNA is TGTGCCAGCAGCCAAGCAGGGGGCGCGGAAGAAAAACTGTTTTTT.

The chain combines TRBV6-1 with TRBJ1-6, with 10 bases matching TRBD1. CDR3 length: 14 amino acids. J lost 7 bases, V lost 8 bases, and 5 bases had no gene match. Germline CDR1 is MNHNS and CDR2 is SASEGT. CDR3 sequence reads: CASVMDRGNSPLHF. CDR3 nucleotide sequence: TGTGCCAGCGTGATGGACAGGGGGAATTCACCCCTCCACTTT.

The chain uses TRBV6-1 and TRBJ2-3; 8 positions agree with TRBD1. This CDR3 comprises 16 residues. The J segment lost 4 bases and the V segment lost 2 bases, leaving 8 bases of the junction unmatched. CDR1 and CDR2 from the germline V gene are MNHNS and SASEGT. The DNA of the CDR3 is TGTGCCAGCAGTGAATCCGGGGCAGGGGGCGCAGATACGCAGTATTTT. It codes for CASSESGAGGADTQYF.

This clone was detected once. This chain uses TRBV5-1 with TRBJ1-2; 10 bases align to TRBD1. This CDR3 spans 14 amino acids. Per germline, CDR1 SGHRS and CDR2 YFSETQ. The V segment lost 7 bases and the J segment 7 bases; nucleotides outside the gene matches: 10. The CDR3 is CASLPGQGYGGYTF. CDR3 DNA sequence: TGCGCCAGCCTGCCGGGACAGGGGTATGGTGGCTACACCTTC.

The chain is built from TRBV11-2 and TRBJ2-7; 8 nucleotides agree with TRBD1. Trimming removed 6 bases from V and 1 base from J; junction bases left unmatched: 5. The CDR3 covers 14 residues. CDR1 is SGHAT and CDR2 is FQNNGV in the germline V gene. The CDR3 loop is CASSSDRVSYEQYF. As DNA, the CDR3 is TGTGCCAGCAGTTCGGACAGGGTTTCCTACGAGCAGTACTTC.

V gene TRBV27 combines with J gene TRBJ1-2; tentatively, D is TRBD1 (6 bases). Germline assignment: CDR1 MNHEY and CDR2 SMNVEV (reference sequence). Trimming removed 5 bases at V and 0 bases at J, with 13 bases between. The CDR3 has 15 residues. The CDR3 region is CASSPGTPTNYGYTF. The CDR3, as DNA: TGTGCCAGCAGTCCGGGGACACCGACTAACTATGGCTACACCTTC.

The V call is TRBV27, the J call TRBJ1-2; D is uncertain. The V end was cut by 2 bases, the J end by 8 bases, with 15 bases between. Germline CDR1 is MNHEY and CDR2 is SMNVEV (reference sequence). CDR3 size: 14 residues. Written as DNA, the CDR3 is TGTGCCAGCAGTTTACGGCGGCAGAATATAGGCTACACCTTC. Translating it yields CASSLRRQNIGYTF.

The chain couples TRBV5-1 to TRBJ2-3; 7 bases match TRBD2. The CDR3 extends over 16 amino acids. The germline gives CDR1 SGHRS, CDR2 YFSETQ. The V gene end was trimmed by 4 bases and the J gene end by 1 base; junction bases not matched to a gene: 9. In DNA form, the CDR3 reads TGCGCCAGCAGCCCCAGAGGGAGCGGGGGCACAGATACGCAGTATTTT. As protein: CASSPRGSGGTDTQYF.

This clone was picked up a small number of times. J is TRBJ2-7 and V is TRBV4-1, with D possibly matching TRBD1 (5 bases). The V and J ends lost 0 bases and 3 bases respectively, with 15 bases between them. This CDR3 region has 16 residues. CDR1 is MGHRA, CDR2 YSYEKL, per germline. CDR3 coding DNA: TGCGCCAGCAGCCAAGATAGGGGCCGGTCATTCTACGAGCAGTACTTC. It yields the protein CASSQDRGRSFYEQYF.

The CDR3 sequence is CAIQEDRGGSYTF. The DNA of the CDR3 is TGTGCCATCCAAGAAGACCGAGGCGGTAGCTACACCTTC. This chain uses TRBV10-3 with TRBJ1-2; D gene uncertain. Germline CDR1 ENHRY, CDR2 SYGVKD. The CDR3 is 13 amino acids. V was clipped by 8 bases and J by 9 bases, with 19 bases between them.